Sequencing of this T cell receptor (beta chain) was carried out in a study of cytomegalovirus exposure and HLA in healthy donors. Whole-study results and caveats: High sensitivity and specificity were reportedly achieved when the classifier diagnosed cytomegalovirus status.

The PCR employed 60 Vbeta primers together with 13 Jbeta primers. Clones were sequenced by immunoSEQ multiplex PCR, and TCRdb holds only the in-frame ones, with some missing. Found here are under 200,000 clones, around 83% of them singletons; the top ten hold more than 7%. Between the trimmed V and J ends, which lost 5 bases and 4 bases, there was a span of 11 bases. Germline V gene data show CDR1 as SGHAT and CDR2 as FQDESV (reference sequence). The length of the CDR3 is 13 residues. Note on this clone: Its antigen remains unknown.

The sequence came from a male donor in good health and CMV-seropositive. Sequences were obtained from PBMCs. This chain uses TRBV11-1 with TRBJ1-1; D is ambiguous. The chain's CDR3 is CASSREAGTEAFF. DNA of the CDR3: TGTGCCAGCAGCCGGGAAGCTGGCACTGAAGCTTTCTTT.